This T cell receptor beta chain was retrieved from a study of blood T cell repertoires in COVID-19. This table comes from immunoSEQ multiplex PCR, and its TCRdb copy is limited to in-frame clones, with some not included. This sample yields around 200,000 clones, of which 83% are seen a single time; 8% to 10% belongs to the top ten. In germline, CDR1 is SGHRS, CDR2 YFSETQ. The trim removed 5 bases at V and 3 bases at J, leaving 7 bases unmatched. The CDR3 loop spans 15 amino acids. The sequenced material came from peripheral blood. The receptor was isolated from a woman between 45 and 65 years old with acute or convalescent COVID-19. This chain joins TRBV5-1 and TRBJ2-3; 9 bases fit TRBD1. The CDR3 sequence: CASSDQGQGTDTQYF. In nucleotides, the CDR3 is TGCGCCAGCAGTGACCAGGGACAGGGAACAGATACGCAGTATTTT.